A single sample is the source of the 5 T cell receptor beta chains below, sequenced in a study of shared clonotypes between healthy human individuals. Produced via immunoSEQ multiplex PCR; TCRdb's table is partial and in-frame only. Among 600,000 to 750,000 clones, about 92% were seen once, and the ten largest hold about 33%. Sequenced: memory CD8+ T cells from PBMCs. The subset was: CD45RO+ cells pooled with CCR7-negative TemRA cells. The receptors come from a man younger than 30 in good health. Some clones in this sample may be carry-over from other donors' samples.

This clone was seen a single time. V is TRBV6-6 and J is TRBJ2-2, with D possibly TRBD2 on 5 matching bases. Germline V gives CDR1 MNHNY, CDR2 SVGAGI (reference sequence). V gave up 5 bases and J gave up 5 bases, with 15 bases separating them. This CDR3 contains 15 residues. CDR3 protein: CASSRTTSGTGELFF. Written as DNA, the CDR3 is TGTGCCAGCAGTCGGACCACCTCGGGGACCGGGGAGCTGTTTTTT.

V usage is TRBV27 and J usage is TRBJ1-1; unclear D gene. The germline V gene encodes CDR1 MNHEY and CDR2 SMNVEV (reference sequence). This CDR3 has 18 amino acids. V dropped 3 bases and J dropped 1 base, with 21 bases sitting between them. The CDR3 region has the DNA TGTGCCAGCAGTTTTGCGAGAAGCTTAATTATGAGGAACACTGAAGCTTTCTTT. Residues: CASSFARSLIMRNTEAFF.

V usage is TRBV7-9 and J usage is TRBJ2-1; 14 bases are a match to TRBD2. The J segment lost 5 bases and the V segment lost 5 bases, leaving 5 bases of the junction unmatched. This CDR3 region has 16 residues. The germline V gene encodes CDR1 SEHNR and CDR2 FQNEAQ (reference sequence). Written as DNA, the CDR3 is TGTGCCAGCAGCCTAACGACTAGCGGGAGGGACAATGAGCAGTTCTTC. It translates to CASSLTTSGRDNEQFF.

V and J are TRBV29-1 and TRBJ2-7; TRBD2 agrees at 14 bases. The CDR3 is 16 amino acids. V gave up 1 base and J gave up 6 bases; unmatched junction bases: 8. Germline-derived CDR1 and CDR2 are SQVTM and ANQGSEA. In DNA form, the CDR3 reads TGCAGCGTTGAAGGAGGGAGACTAGCGGGAGGGAGCGAGCAGTACTTC. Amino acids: CSVEGGRLAGGSEQYF.

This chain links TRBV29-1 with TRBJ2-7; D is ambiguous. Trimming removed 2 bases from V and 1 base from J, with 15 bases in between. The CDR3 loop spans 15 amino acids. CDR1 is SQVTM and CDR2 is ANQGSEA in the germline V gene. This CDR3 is CSVEFSGRGSYEQYF. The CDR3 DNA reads TGCAGCGTTGAATTCTCCGGGCGTGGGTCCTACGAGCAGTACTTC.